This T cell receptor (beta chain) was found in a study of blood T cell repertoires in COVID-19. As for the study in general: COVID-19 samples, acute and convalescent, were from the United States, Italy and Spain. PBMCs, B-cell-depleted T cells, or T cells were the source of the cDNA or gDNA that made up the material.

CDR3 size: 15 residues. Germline CDR1 is SEHNR and CDR2 is FQNEAQ (reference sequence). Trimming removed 5 bases from V and 0 bases from J, with 13 bases in between. TCRdb keeps only in-frame clones here, not all; method: immunoSEQ multiplex PCR. The table shows about 360,000 clones, with about 86% occurring only once. Sequencing was carried out using peripheral blood. The sequence came from a woman aged 55-70 years with COVID-19, enrolled during active disease. This sequence joins TRBV7-9 and TRBJ1-1; tentatively, D is TRBD1 (6 bases). The CDR3 sequence is CASSQTRDMNTEAFF. The CDR3 region has the DNA TGTGCCAGCAGCCAAACTAGGGACATGAACACTGAAGCTTTCTTT.